This T cell receptor (beta chain) is from a study of CD8+ T cells in alopecia areata. Study as a whole: Each day, treated patients took oral tofacitinib twice, at 5 to 10 mg per dose. After 6 to 18 months of tofacitinib, follow-up continued 6 months off drug. Study-level results: Affected scalp, especially in alopecia totalis/universalis, had a higher clonality than normal scalp did.

The CDR3 runs 13 residues. The V gene's germline CDR1 is LNHNV and CDR2 YYDKDF (reference sequence). The germline V and J ends were trimmed by 0 bases and 5 bases, with 8 bases remaining between them. Comment on this clone: The antigen is undetermined.

As the sequencing template, cDNA was produced by extracting RNA and reverse transcribing it. The table came from immunoSEQ multiplex PCR; TCRdb's copy has only in-frame clones and leaves some out. This table has about 150,000 clones, around half appearing once. Sorting separated CD4+ and CD8+ T cells out of PBMCs. The specimen comprised CD8+ T cells sorted from blood, sampled at week 0. This clonotype was sampled from a human donor with alopecia areata. The V and J genes are TRBV15 and TRBJ2-7; no clear D. The CDR3 loop is CATSREVLDEQYF. DNA for the CDR3: TGTGCCACCAGCAGAGAGGTACTTGACGAGCAGTACTTC.